A selection of T cell receptor beta chains follows, all from one sample in a study of identical twins. One entry per CDR3 protein results from TCRdb running MiXCR on the 5' RACE reads. The sample includes 690,000 or so distinct CDR3 sequences, 8.6% of them seen just once. The sample was also linked to a second study, of yellow fever vaccine responses in identical twins.

Sequencing input: PBMCs. Source of these receptors: a woman aged 18-29 years in good health. The CDR3 runs from the conserved cysteine through the conserved F or W. D genes are given only for firm matches. Not all rows give a size; the values are once, few, many and, for expanded clones, a class.

cdr3_aa: CASSPDGKVGWQPQHF
cdr3_nt: TGTGCCAGCAGCCCCGACGGGAAGGTGGGATGGCAGCCCCAGCATTTT
j_call: TRBJ1-5
d_call: .
clone_size: many
v_call: TRBV12-3/TRBV12-4

cdr3_aa: CASSSLGGTIYNEQFF
cdr3_nt: TGTGCCAGCAGCTCCCTCGGGGGGACCATATACAATGAGCAGTTCTTC
j_call: TRBJ2-1
d_call: TRBD2
clone_size: .
v_call: TRBV7-3

cdr3_aa: CASSPPPVRELFF
cdr3_nt: TGTGCCAGCAGTCCCCCGCCGGTGCGGGAGCTGTTTTTT
j_call: TRBJ2-2
d_call: .
clone_size: .
v_call: TRBV6-2/TRBV6-3

cdr3_aa: CSATGTTTYNEQFF
cdr3_nt: TGCAGCGCAACCGGGACAACTACCTACAATGAGCAGTTCTTC
j_call: TRBJ2-1
d_call: .
clone_size: few
v_call: TRBV29-1

cdr3_aa: CASTGGVSETQYF
cdr3_nt: TGTGCCAGCACCGGCGGAGTCTCAGAGACCCAGTACTTC
j_call: TRBJ2-5
d_call: .
clone_size: few
v_call: TRBV27

cdr3_aa: CSVEGTGLGAETQYF
cdr3_nt: TGCAGCGTTGAAGGGACGGGACTCGGGGCAGAGACCCAGTACTTC
j_call: TRBJ2-5
d_call: .
clone_size: .
v_call: TRBV29-1

cdr3_aa: CASSRNIGQPQHF
cdr3_nt: TGCGCCAGCAGCCGAAACATCGGTCAGCCCCAGCATTTT
j_call: TRBJ1-5
d_call: .
clone_size: .
v_call: TRBV5-1

cdr3_aa: CASSHPGLGPTDTQYF
cdr3_nt: TGTGCCAGCAGTCATCCGGGACTAGGCCCCACAGATACGCAGTATTTT
j_call: TRBJ2-3
d_call: TRBD2
clone_size: .
v_call: TRBV3-1

cdr3_aa: CASSLGLAETRTDTQYF
cdr3_nt: TGTGCCAGCAGCTTGGGGCTAGCGGAGACCCGCACAGATACGCAGTATTTT
j_call: TRBJ2-3
d_call: TRBD2
clone_size: .
v_call: TRBV5-5

cdr3_aa: CASSRGGGGDNEQFF
cdr3_nt: TGCGCCAGCAGCCGCGGGGGAGGGGGGGACAATGAGCAGTTCTTC
j_call: TRBJ2-1
d_call: .
clone_size: few
v_call: TRBV5-1

cdr3_aa: CASSFPPGQGPTEAFF
cdr3_nt: TGTGCCAGCAGTTTTCCCCCGGGACAGGGTCCCACTGAAGCTTTCTTT
j_call: TRBJ1-1
d_call: TRBD1
clone_size: few
v_call: TRBV12-3/TRBV12-4

cdr3_aa: CASSYRDRAYNEQFF
cdr3_nt: TGTGCCAGCAGTTACCGGGACAGGGCCTACAATGAGCAGTTCTTC
j_call: TRBJ2-1
d_call: TRBD1
clone_size: many
v_call: TRBV6-2/TRBV6-3

cdr3_aa: CASSYSGQQNTEAFF
cdr3_nt: TGTGCCAGCAGTTACTCGGGACAGCAGAACACTGAAGCTTTCTTT
j_call: TRBJ1-1
d_call: TRBD1
clone_size: .
v_call: TRBV6-5

cdr3_aa: CASSPLPSSGNTIYF
cdr3_nt: TGTGCCAGCAGCCCCCTCCCCTCCTCTGGAAACACCATATATTTT
j_call: TRBJ1-3
d_call: .
clone_size: .
v_call: TRBV7-2

cdr3_aa: CSAAGTDPDWQTDNEQFF
cdr3_nt: TGCAGTGCTGCCGGGACAGACCCGGACTGGCAGACGGACAATGAGCAGTTCTTC
j_call: TRBJ2-1
d_call: TRBD1
clone_size: few
v_call: TRBV20-1

cdr3_aa: CASSQVPSTGTGIGYTF
cdr3_nt: TGTGCCAGCAGCCAAGTTCCCTCCACCGGGACAGGGATTGGCTACACCTTC
j_call: TRBJ1-2
d_call: TRBD1
clone_size: .
v_call: TRBV3-1

cdr3_aa: CSVVVEVDRGIYGYTF
cdr3_nt: TGCAGCGTTGTGGTAGAAGTAGACAGGGGAATCTATGGCTACACCTTC
j_call: TRBJ1-2
d_call: TRBD1
clone_size: many
v_call: TRBV29-1

cdr3_aa: CSFYRGGTEAFF
cdr3_nt: TGCAGCTTCTACAGGGGGGGAACTGAAGCTTTCTTT
j_call: TRBJ1-1
d_call: TRBD1
clone_size: many
v_call: TRBV29-1

cdr3_aa: CASRGQVITGELFF
cdr3_nt: TGTGCCAGCAGGGGACAGGTTATTACCGGGGAGCTGTTTTTT
j_call: TRBJ2-2
d_call: TRBD1
clone_size: many
v_call: TRBV12-3/TRBV12-4

cdr3_aa: CASSFLGGSRETQYF
cdr3_nt: TGTGCCAGCAGTTTTTTGGGGGGGAGTCGAGAGACCCAGTACTTC
j_call: TRBJ2-5
d_call: TRBD2
clone_size: .
v_call: TRBV27

cdr3_aa: CASSSNLATDTQYF
cdr3_nt: TGTGCCAGCAGTTCCAACCTTGCGACGGATACGCAGTATTTT
j_call: TRBJ2-3
d_call: .
clone_size: .
v_call: TRBV12-3/TRBV12-4

cdr3_aa: CSASPGQVTFTGELFF
cdr3_nt: TGCAGTGCTTCGCCGGGACAGGTGACCTTCACCGGGGAGCTGTTTTTT
j_call: TRBJ2-2
d_call: TRBD1
clone_size: .
v_call: TRBV20-1

cdr3_aa: CSVAIDREGQPQHF
cdr3_nt: TGCAGCGTGGCAATAGACAGGGAAGGACAGCCCCAGCATTTT
j_call: TRBJ1-5
d_call: TRBD1
clone_size: many
v_call: TRBV29-1

cdr3_aa: CASSYSGTSGERTQYF
cdr3_nt: TGTGCCAGCAGTTACTCTGGGACTAGCGGGGAGCGAACGCAGTATTTT
j_call: TRBJ2-3
d_call: TRBD2
clone_size: .
v_call: TRBV6-5

cdr3_aa: CSASTASSYEQYF
cdr3_nt: TGCAGTGCTAGTACGGCTTCCTCCTACGAGCAGTACTTC
j_call: TRBJ2-7
d_call: .
clone_size: many
v_call: TRBV20-1

cdr3_aa: CASSLGAGAKNGELFF
cdr3_nt: TGTGCCAGCAGTTTAGGCGCGGGAGCAAAGAACGGGGAGCTGTTTTTT
j_call: TRBJ2-2
d_call: TRBD2
clone_size: .
v_call: TRBV12-3/TRBV12-4

cdr3_aa: CASSQEVGTSGGIEYF
cdr3_nt: TGTGCCAGCAGCCAAGAAGTAGGGACTAGCGGGGGCATCGAGTACTTC
j_call: TRBJ2-7
d_call: TRBD2
clone_size: .
v_call: TRBV3-1

cdr3_aa: CASSPTGGAGANVLTF
cdr3_nt: TGTGCCAGCAGCCCGACAGGGGGCGCTGGGGCCAACGTCCTGACTTTC
j_call: TRBJ2-6
d_call: TRBD1
clone_size: .
v_call: TRBV7-6

cdr3_aa: CASSPFIGLAGADTQYF
cdr3_nt: TGTGCCAGCTCACCTTTCATAGGACTAGCGGGAGCAGATACGCAGTATTTT
j_call: TRBJ2-3
d_call: TRBD2
clone_size: many
v_call: TRBV18